Listed below are T cell receptor beta chains from one sample, sequenced in a study of shared clonotypes between healthy human individuals. Sequencing used immunoSEQ multiplex PCR; TCRdb keeps in-frame clones, though not all of them. The profile shows 1.6 million or so clones, 96% of them singletons. The sequenced material came from naive CD4+ T cells sorted from blood. The receptors shown here come from a man aged 25-45 years in good health. The CDR3 runs from the conserved cysteine through the conserved F or W. The order of the fields is V gene, clone size, J gene, CDR3 protein. Expanded clones get a size class; other rows say once, few or many, or leave the size out.

v_call: TRBV18; clone_size: -; j_call: TRBJ2-7; cdr3_aa: CASSPSGGDGEQYF
v_call: TRBV7-9; clone_size: -; j_call: TRBJ1-3; cdr3_aa: CASSLRGAGNTIYF
v_call: TRBV6-4; clone_size: -; j_call: TRBJ2-1; cdr3_aa: CASSENFGFTEQFF
v_call: TRBV29-1; clone_size: -; j_call: TRBJ2-5; cdr3_aa: CSVVIAGVMETQYF
v_call: TRBV9; clone_size: -; j_call: TRBJ1-1; cdr3_aa: CASSAEGRRGTEAFF
v_call: TRBV6-5; clone_size: -; j_call: TRBJ2-6; cdr3_aa: CASMDSGANVLTF
v_call: TRBV20-1; clone_size: -; j_call: TRBJ1-1; cdr3_aa: CSALSDREVFF
v_call: TRBV10-3; clone_size: -; j_call: TRBJ2-2; cdr3_aa: CAISVRRENTGELFF
v_call: TRBV5-1; clone_size: -; j_call: TRBJ1-2; cdr3_aa: CASSITTDPNYGYTF
v_call: TRBV6-1; clone_size: once; j_call: TRBJ2-2; cdr3_aa: CASFGLAGGFGELFF
v_call: TRBV5-1; clone_size: -; j_call: TRBJ2-1; cdr3_aa: CASSLVLAGAYNEQFF
v_call: TRBV2; clone_size: -; j_call: TRBJ2-1; cdr3_aa: CASGARRTDEQFF
v_call: TRBV6-6; clone_size: -; j_call: TRBJ2-4; cdr3_aa: CASGPRDTLQNIQYF
v_call: TRBV7-9; clone_size: -; j_call: TRBJ1-1; cdr3_aa: CASSFRLGNTEAFF
v_call: TRBV18; clone_size: -; j_call: TRBJ2-7; cdr3_aa: CASSDPYEQYF
v_call: TRBV28; clone_size: -; j_call: TRBJ2-7; cdr3_aa: CASRGFLRGGMVYEQYF
v_call: TRBV5-1; clone_size: -; j_call: TRBJ1-5; cdr3_aa: CASSPAGFNQPQHF
v_call: TRBV18; clone_size: -; j_call: TRBJ2-7; cdr3_aa: CASSPLQEGYEQYF
v_call: TRBV19; clone_size: -; j_call: TRBJ2-5; cdr3_aa: CASSITPGTSGRVHF
v_call: TRBV6-1; clone_size: -; j_call: TRBJ2-3; cdr3_aa: CASSDGIAGASSTQYF
v_call: TRBV9; clone_size: -; j_call: TRBJ2-1; cdr3_aa: CASSGTGKAIDEQFF
v_call: TRBV7-2; clone_size: -; j_call: TRBJ1-3; cdr3_aa: CASSPSPGNTIYF
v_call: TRBV5-1; clone_size: once; j_call: TRBJ2-1; cdr3_aa: CASSSSQGGKQDEQFF
v_call: TRBV15; clone_size: -; j_call: TRBJ2-7; cdr3_aa: CATSRAERLAGYEQYF
v_call: TRBV9; clone_size: -; j_call: TRBJ2-3; cdr3_aa: CASSVAAFGDTQYF
v_call: TRBV29-1; clone_size: -; j_call: TRBJ2-5; cdr3_aa: CSAPTGGETQYF
v_call: TRBV20-1; clone_size: -; j_call: TRBJ2-5; cdr3_aa: CSALIETQYF
v_call: TRBV9; clone_size: -; j_call: TRBJ2-3; cdr3_aa: CASSVGEGSTDTQYF
v_call: TRBV9; clone_size: -; j_call: TRBJ2-7; cdr3_aa: CASSVASGSYEQYF